The 20 T cell receptor beta chains reported below all come from one sample, sequenced in a study of CD8 T cells in ankylosing spondylitis. In TCRdb, the 5' RACE reads were re-called with MiXCR into one record per CDR3 protein. Of 15,000 to 20,000 distinct CDR3 sequences in the sample, under 8.5% are singletons; the top ten hold about a third. The sequencing input was blood. These receptors all come from a male donor with ankylosing spondylitis or in good health (not recorded which).

The chain is built from TRBV28 and TRBJ1-1; D remains ambiguous. Germline values: CDR1 MDHEN, CDR2 SYDVKM. The CDR3 consists of 15 residues. Trimming removed 3 bases from V and 1 base from J, with 12 bases in between. The CDR3 region has the DNA TGTGCCAGCAGTTTCTTAACAGCGTCGAACACTGAAGCTTTCTTT. Translated, it gives CASSFLTASNTEAFF.

The rearrangement uses TRBV6-2 or TRBV6-3 and TRBJ1-6; D uncertain. Trimming stripped 7 bases from V and 10 bases from J, with 14 bases between. The CDR3 consists of 13 residues. The germline CDR1 and CDR2 sequences are MNHEY and SVGEGT. CDR3 in DNA: TGTGCCAGCAATCAGCGAAAAGAATCACCCCTCCACTTT. Residues: CASNQRKESPLHF.

This clonotype turned up a few times. This sequence joins TRBV28 and TRBJ2-3; D might be TRBD2 (5 bases). Trimming cost V 5 bases and J 6 bases, with 15 bases left between them. The CDR3 extends over 14 amino acids. Germline V CDR1 and CDR2: MDHEN, SYDVKM. CDR3 nucleotides: TGTGCCAGCAGTCCCCCGGACTTAAAGGATACGCAGTATTTT. Translation gives CASSPPDLKDTQYF. The full variable domain, its missing parts supplied by reference TRBV28 and TRBJ2-3, is DVKVTQSSRYLVKRTGEKVFLECVQDMDHENMFWYRQDPGLGLRLIYFSYDVKMKEKGDIPEGYSVSREKKERFSLILESASTNQTSMYLCASSPPDLKDTQYFGPGTRLTVL.

This clonotype showed up many times. The chain has TRBV12-3 or TRBV12-4 and TRBJ2-5; D is ambiguous. Trimming shortened V by 1 base and J by 1 base, and 1 base separated the two germline ends. This CDR3 is 12 amino acids long. The CDR3 is CASSLVQETQYF. The CDR3 region has the DNA TGTGCCAGCAGTTTAGTCCAAGAGACCCAGTACTTC.

The sample holds many counts of this clonotype. The V gene is TRBV6-2 or TRBV6-3, the J gene TRBJ2-1, with D perhaps given as TRBD1 or TRBD2 (5 bases each). Trimming pared 0 bases from V and 0 bases from J, leaving 12 bases between. The CDR3 covers 17 residues. Germline-derived CDR1 and CDR2 are MNHEY and SVGEGT. Written as DNA, the CDR3 is TGTGCCAGCAGTTACTCGGGGGTCGGTAGCTCCTACAATGAGCAGTTCTTC. Translating it yields CASSYSGVGSSYNEQFF.

The V call is TRBV4-3, the J call TRBJ2-2; D gene unclear. The V and J ends lost 1 base and 1 base respectively, with 7 bases between them. CDR3 size: 15 residues. The V gene's germline CDR1 is LGHNA and CDR2 YSLEER. CDR3 loop: CASSQVGRNTGELFF. The CDR3 DNA reads TGCGCCAGCAGCCAAGTCGGCAGGAACACCGGGGAGCTGTTTTTT.

CDR3 sequence: CSASRAGETQYF. The CDR3 coding sequence is TGCAGTGCTAGCAGGGCGGGGGAGACCCAGTACTTC. The chain links TRBV20-1 to TRBJ2-5, with a tentative D call TRBD2 (6 bases). The CDR3 has 12 amino acids. The ends were cut back, 3 bases at V and 5 bases at J, with 10 bases in the middle. Germline V gives CDR1 DFQATT, CDR2 SNEGSKA (reference sequence).

This clonotype has a count of ten or more. The chain combines TRBV20-1 with TRBJ2-4; D might be TRBD1 (6 bases). Trimming left V 5 bases short and J 8 bases short, with 16 bases between. This CDR3 comprises 13 residues. CDR1 is DFQATT, CDR2 SNEGSKA, per germline (reference sequence). Written as DNA, the CDR3 is TGCAGTGCTCGAGCGACAGGCCGGGACATTCAGTACTTC. Translating gives CSARATGRDIQYF.

This clonotype was found many times. The chain carries TRBV3-1 and TRBJ2-1; 7 nucleotides agree with TRBD1. CDR1 is LGHDT and CDR2 is YNNKEL in the germline V gene (reference sequence). This CDR3 is built from 13 residues. Trimming took 3 bases from V and 9 from J; bases not matched to a gene: 5. CDR3 nucleotide sequence: TGTGCCAGCAGCCAGGACAGGATTGGTGAGCAGTTCTTC. Translated, it gives CASSQDRIGEQFF.

The chain has TRBV21-1 and TRBJ2-7; the table's D call of TRBD2 was not tested on the DNA. TRBV21-1 is deemed a pseudogene. The CDR3 has 16 amino acids. In nucleotides, the CDR3 is TGTGCCAGCAGCAAAATTTCGGCTAGCGGACCCTACGAGCAGTACGTC. Translated: CASSKISASGPYEQYV.

The rearrangement joins TRBV7-9 to TRBJ2-1, with no clear D. Trimming pared 5 bases from V and 3 bases from J, leaving 14 bases between. CDR3 size: 15 residues. Germline loops: CDR1 SEHNR, CDR2 FQNEAQ (reference sequence). The CDR3 coding sequence is TGTGCCAGCAGCCTTTTTGGCGGAAACTACAATGAGCAGTTCTTC. Amino acids: CASSLFGGNYNEQFF.

This clonotype was counted ten times or more. J is TRBJ2-4 and V is TRBV5-4, with 13 positions matching TRBD2. CDR3 size: 17 residues. CDR1 and CDR2 from the germline V gene are SGHNT and YYREEE (reference sequence). V shed 4 bases, J shed 7 bases, and the junction held 11 bases outside the gene matches. The CDR3 is CASSPGLAGEKENIQYF. CDR3 DNA sequence: TGTGCCAGCAGCCCTGGACTAGCGGGAGAAAAGGAGAACATTCAGTACTTC.

A word on this clonotype: At one boundary the junction diverges from the germline segment, which might be a read error. The chain combines TRBV27 with TRBJ1-1, with D unresolved. Germline lookup yields CDR1 MNHEY and CDR2 SMNVEV (reference sequence). This CDR3 comprises 14 residues. CDR3 bases: TGTGCCAGCAGTTGGGGAGGACTGAACACTGAAGTTTTCTTT. It specifies CASSWGGLNTEVFF.

This clonotype was detected many times. The V call is TRBV6-6, the J call TRBJ2-1, with TRBD2 as a possible D gene (6 bases). The ends were cut back, 1 base at V and 4 bases at J, with 14 bases in the middle. Germline CDR1 MNHNY, CDR2 SVGAGI (reference sequence). The CDR3 spans 16 residues. As DNA, the CDR3 is TGTGCCAGCAGTTACTTGGCGGGGAGAGAATACAATGAGCAGTTCTTC. This codes for CASSYLAGREYNEQFF.

This clonotype was detected many times. CDR3 amino acids: CASSLGDRKPSTDTQYF. CDR3 coding DNA: TGTGCCAGCAGCTTAGGAGACAGAAAACCTAGCACAGATACGCAGTATTTT. The chain joins TRBV7-6 to TRBJ2-3, with a possible D match to TRBD1 (5 bases). Per germline, CDR1 SGHVS and CDR2 FNYEAQ. CDR3 length: 17 amino acids. V lost 1 base, J lost 0 bases, and 14 bases lay in between.

In its sample, this clonotype was seen many times. The CDR3 nucleotides read TGCAGTGCTAGTGCGTCCGGGGGCGAGGAGACCCAGTACTTC. This translates into CSASASGGEETQYF. The gene calls are TRBV20-1 and TRBJ2-5; D could derive from TRBD1 or TRBD2 (6 bases each). Germline V gives CDR1 DFQATT, CDR2 SNEGSKA (reference sequence). The CDR3 is 14 residues long. Trimming removed 3 bases at V and 5 bases at J, with 16 bases between.

This clonotype occurred many times. V and J are TRBV5-5 and TRBJ2-7; maybe TRBD1 (5 bases). V gave up 3 bases and J gave up 7 bases, with 11 bases separating them. From germline, CDR1 is SGHKS and CDR2 YYEKEE (reference sequence). The length of the CDR3 is 12 residues. CDR3 amino acids: CASSWEGVEQYF. In DNA form, the CDR3 reads TGTGCCAGCAGCTGGGAAGGGGTGGAGCAGTACTTC.

The sample holds many counts of this clonotype. The chain joins TRBV2 to TRBJ2-4; TRBD1 matches at 8 bases. The CDR3 sequence is 14 residues long. Germline CDR1 SNHLY, CDR2 FYNNEI. The V and J ends lost 3 bases and 8 bases, in that order; junction bases with no gene match: 6. CDR3 coding DNA: TGTGCCAGCAGTGATGTGCAGGGGGCGGACATTCAGTACTTC. This encodes CASSDVQGADIQYF.

This clonotype was recorded a few times. The chain links TRBV12-3 or TRBV12-4 to TRBJ2-3; D unclear. This CDR3 contains 12 residues. Trimming shortened V by 6 bases and J by 0 bases, and 4 bases separated the two germline ends. The chain's CDR3 is CASRTSTDTQYF. In DNA, the CDR3 is TGTGCCAGCAGGACAAGCACAGATACGCAGTATTTT.

By sample fraction, this clonotype is medium-sized. The V gene is TRBV29-1, the J gene TRBJ1-4; no firm D call. V was pared by 4 bases and J by 7 bases, with 16 bases between. The CDR3 has 14 amino acids. Looked up from germline, CDR1 is SQVTM and CDR2 is ANQGSEA. The CDR3 loop reads CSVVGRQDPEKLFF. The CDR3 DNA reads TGCAGCGTTGTTGGGAGACAAGACCCTGAAAAACTGTTTTTT.